The 23 T cell receptor beta chains below were found in one sample sequenced in a study of blood T cell repertoires in COVID-19. The assay was immunoSEQ multiplex PCR, and TCRdb's table has in-frame clones only and misses some. This sample has roughly 3,300 clones; 75% to 90% occur once, and the top ten carry 21%. Sequencing was carried out using peripheral blood. The receptors come from a human donor in a cohort sampled during active COVID-19.

The chain has TRBV5-4 and TRBJ2-1, with TRBD2 matching over 10 bases. V lost 5 bases to trimming and J lost 0 bases; unmatched junction nucleotides: 14. Germline CDR1 reads SGHNT; CDR2 reads YYREEE (reference sequence). This CDR3 region has 19 residues. The CDR3 sequence is CASSSKASGGLASYNEQFF. Written as DNA, the CDR3 is TGTGCCAGCAGTTCTAAGGCTAGCGGGGGCCTAGCCTCCTACAATGAGCAGTTCTTC.

The V gene is TRBV9, the J gene TRBJ2-7; 10 positions match TRBD1. V dropped 2 bases and J dropped 6; count of bases not matched to a gene: 8. This CDR3 region has 15 residues. Germline V lookup: CDR1 SGDLS, CDR2 YYNGEE. CDR3 region: CASSVHPTGGGEQYF. CDR3 bases: TGTGCCAGCAGCGTTCACCCGACAGGGGGCGGCGAGCAGTACTTC.

This clone was seen more than once but under ten times. This chain joins TRBV2 and TRBJ2-5; 8 bases are shared with TRBD2. Germline assignment: CDR1 SNHLY and CDR2 FYNNEI. The CDR3 extends over 12 amino acids. J gave up 5 bases and V 6 bases, and 2 bases lay outside the gene matches. CDR3 residues: CASRVAGETQYF. CDR3 bases: TGTGCCAGCAGGGTAGCGGGGGAGACCCAGTACTTC.

V usage is TRBV30 and J usage is TRBJ1-4; a possible D gene is TRBD1 (5 bases). From germline, CDR1 is GTSNPN and CDR2 SVGIG (reference sequence). Trimming took off 0 bases at V and 7 bases at J, with 12 bases between the two ends. CDR3 size: 14 residues. The CDR3 here is CAWSVPGGFEKLFF. The DNA for the CDR3 is TGTGCCTGGAGTGTTCCCGGGGGGTTTGAAAAACTGTTTTTT. Drawing the rest from reference TRBV30 and TRBJ1-4, the complete variable domain is SQTIHQWPATLVQPVGSPLSLECTVEGTSNPNLYWYRQAAGRGLQLLFYSVGIGQISSEVPQNLSASRPQDRQFILSSKKLLLSDSGFYLCAWSVPGGFEKLFFGSGTQLSVL.

The chain joins TRBV6-6 to TRBJ2-2; 7 bases match TRBD1. Trimming cost V 5 bases and J 1 base; bases outside gene matches: 7. The CDR3 runs to 16 residues. CDR1 is MNHNY and CDR2 is SVGAGI in the germline V gene (reference sequence). CDR3 amino acids: CASSIDRAQNTGELFF. CDR3 sequence (DNA): TGTGCCAGCAGTATAGACAGGGCCCAGAACACCGGGGAGCTGTTTTTT.

The chain couples TRBV19 to TRBJ2-7, with D tentatively TRBD2 (5 bases). The CDR3 runs 17 residues. V gave up 3 bases and J gave up 0 bases, with 18 bases separating them. Germline loops: CDR1 LNHDA, CDR2 SQIVND (reference sequence). The CDR3 loop is CASSITHSGSRSYEQYF. CDR3 in DNA: TGTGCCAGTAGTATCACCCACAGCGGAAGTCGCTCCTACGAGCAGTACTTC.

This clone is medium-sized (0.01 to 0.1%) by share. The chain carries TRBV27 and TRBJ1-5, with D unclear. Trimming pared 0 bases from V and 0 bases from J, leaving 9 bases between. Germline V gene sequence: CDR1 MNHEY, CDR2 SMNVEV (reference sequence). The CDR3 extends over 16 amino acids. CDR3 in amino acids: CASSLSADTSNQPQHF. The CDR3, as DNA: TGTGCCAGCAGTTTATCGGCAGATACTAGCAATCAGCCCCAGCATTTT.

The chain combines TRBV5-1 with TRBJ2-5, with 7 bases fitting TRBD2. Germline assignment: CDR1 SGHRS and CDR2 YFSETQ. V trimming: 3 bases; J trimming: 7 bases; junction bases outside the gene matches: 6. The CDR3 extends over 13 amino acids. The CDR3 nucleotides are TGCGCCAGCAGCTCCGGACTAGGCGGGACCCAGTACTTC. Amino acid sequence: CASSSGLGGTQYF. Variable domain in full (rest from reference TRBV5-1 and TRBJ2-5): KAGVTQTPRYLIKTRGQQVTLSCSPISGHRSVSWYQQTPGQGLQFLFEYFSETQRNKGNFPGRFSGRQFSNSRSEMNVSTLELGDSALYLCASSSGLGGTQYFGPGTRLLVL.

This clone is classed as large. The chain couples TRBV5-8 to TRBJ1-2; D is unresolved. The CDR3 is 15 residues long. CDR1 SGHTS and CDR2 YDEGEE come from the germline V gene. V gave up 0 bases and J gave up 4 bases, with 13 bases separating them. The CDR3, as DNA: TGTGCCAGCAGCTTGGTCAATAGGCGGTTCTATGGCTACACCTTC. Translating it yields CASSLVNRRFYGYTF.

The rearrangement uses TRBV27 and TRBJ1-1; D is possibly TRBD1 (5 bases). This CDR3 is 13 amino acids long. In germline, CDR1 is MNHEY, CDR2 SMNVEV (reference sequence). Trimming removed 4 bases from V and 4 bases from J, with 10 bases in between. CDR3 loop: CASSSLRGTEAFF. The CDR3 DNA reads TGTGCCAGCAGTTCATTAAGGGGCACTGAAGCTTTCTTT.

This clone was seen a few times. The chain combines TRBV3-1 (or the pseudogene TRBV3-2) with TRBJ1-6; D is undetermined. CDR1 is LGHDT and CDR2 is YNNKEL in the germline V gene (reference sequence). V was cut by 4 bases and J by 7 bases, with 11 bases left in between. CDR3 length: 14 amino acids. CDR3 sequence (DNA): TGTGCCAGCAGCCTATCGAGAGGAAATTCACCCCTCCACTTT. Translation gives CASSLSRGNSPLHF.

This rearrangement joins TRBV2 to TRBJ2-3; D is possibly TRBD1 (5 bases). Trimming removed 5 bases at V and 2 bases at J, with 11 bases between. The CDR3 is made up of 14 amino acids. Germline loops: CDR1 SNHLY, CDR2 FYNNEI. CDR3 coding DNA: TGTGCCAGCAGTCTCAGGGCCCCCACAGATACGCAGTATTTT. Translation gives CASSLRAPTDTQYF.

This clone was observed a handful of times. V usage is TRBV10-2 and J usage is TRBJ2-3, with D hard to call. Looked up from germline, CDR1 is WSHSY and CDR2 is SAAADI. The CDR3 length is 14 residues. Trimming stripped 5 bases from V and 0 bases from J, with 9 bases between. CDR3 in DNA: TGCGCCAGCAGTCAGGTTACTAGCACAGATACGCAGTATTTT. Translation gives CASSQVTSTDTQYF.

The chain carries TRBV7-2 and TRBJ2-7; possible D gene TRBD1, 5 bases. Germline V gene sequence: CDR1 SGHTA, CDR2 FQGNSA. Trimming removed 5 bases at V and 6 bases at J, with 8 bases between. The CDR3 is 11 amino acids. The CDR3 DNA reads TGTGCCAGCAGCGAAGGGGCCGAGCAGTACTTC. The encoded protein is CASSEGAEQYF.

The genes are TRBV20-1 and TRBJ1-5; maybe TRBD1 (6 bases). Trimming stripped 6 bases from V and 6 bases from J, with 15 bases between. CDR1 and CDR2 from the germline V gene are DFQATT and SNEGSKA (reference sequence). This CDR3 region has 13 residues. The CDR3 sequence: CSASQGTGQPQHF. The CDR3 nucleotides read TGCAGTGCCAGTCAGGGGACGGGTCAGCCCCAGCATTTT.

V is TRBV7-2 and J is TRBJ2-3, with TRBD2 matching 13 bases. CDR1 is SGHTA and CDR2 is FQGNSA in the germline V gene. V lost 1 base to trimming and J lost 5 bases; unmatched junction nucleotides: 0. The CDR3 runs to 15 residues. CDR3 nucleotide sequence: TGTGCCAGCAGCTTAGGACTAGCGGGGGGAGATACGCAGTATTTT. This translates into CASSLGLAGGDTQYF.

This clone was picked up a small number of times. This chain uses TRBV6-5 with TRBJ1-3, with 7 bases matching TRBD1. The CDR3 totals 15 residues. The germline V gene encodes CDR1 MNHEY and CDR2 SVGAGI. The J segment lost 0 bases and the V segment lost 6 bases, leaving 5 bases of the junction unmatched. The CDR3 loop is CASRGQGVSGNTIYF. The DNA for the CDR3 is TGTGCCAGCAGGGGGCAGGGGGTCTCTGGAAACACCATATATTTT.

This rearrangement joins TRBV5-1 to TRBJ2-3, with D perhaps TRBD2 (6 bases). Trimming took off 4 bases at V and 2 bases at J, with 11 bases between the two ends. CDR1 and CDR2 (germline): SGHRS, YFSETQ. The CDR3 has 14 residues. The CDR3 DNA is TGCGCCAGCAGCGTAGGGACTCTCACAGATACGCAGTATTTT. Translation: CASSVGTLTDTQYF.

The chain carries TRBV6-5 and TRBJ1-1, with D possibly being TRBD1 (6 bases). CDR3 length equals 14 residues. Germline V lookup: CDR1 MNHEY, CDR2 SVGAGI. The V end was cut by 4 bases, the J end by 5 bases, with 14 bases between. CDR3 loop: CASSFSRGGTEAFF. CDR3 bases: TGTGCCAGCAGTTTCTCCAGGGGCGGGACTGAAGCTTTCTTT.

This clone was observed a single time. The chain employs TRBV2 and TRBJ2-1; possibly TRBD1 for D (6 bases). CDR1 is SNHLY, CDR2 FYNNEI, per germline. Trimming pared 5 bases from V and 12 bases from J, leaving 8 bases between. The CDR3 contains 10 residues. The CDR3 is CASSLGAQFF. The CDR3 DNA reads TGTGCCAGCAGTCTGGGGGCGCAGTTCTTC.

The V call is TRBV15, the J call TRBJ1-2, with 8 nucleotides matching TRBD1. CDR1 and CDR2 (germline): LNHNV, YYDKDF (reference sequence). CDR3 length: 14 amino acids. The CDR3 reads CATRTGGDPYGYTF. The CDR3 coding sequence is TGTGCTACGCGCACAGGGGGTGATCCTTATGGCTACACCTTC.

The chain has TRBV5-6 and TRBJ1-2; possible D gene TRBD1, 6 bases. The V gene's germline CDR1 is SGHDT and CDR2 YYEEEE. The CDR3 contains 16 residues. V dropped 5 bases and J dropped 2 bases, with 19 bases sitting between them. This CDR3 reads CASRSGTQIENYGYTF. The CDR3, as DNA: TGTGCCAGCAGGTCCGGGACACAGATAGAGAACTATGGCTACACCTTC. Full variable domain (remainder filled in from reference TRBV5-6 and TRBJ1-2): DAGVTQSPTHLIKTRGQQVTLRCSPKSGHDTVSWYQQALGQGPQFIFQYYEEEERQRGNFPDRFSGHQFPNYSSELNVNALLLGDSALYLCASRSGTQIENYGYTFGSGTRLTVV.

The chain has TRBV5-1 and TRBJ1-1, with 8 bases that match TRBD1. V dropped 4 bases and J dropped 9; count of bases not matched to a gene: 11. Germline CDR1 is SGHRS and CDR2 is YFSETQ. This CDR3 comprises 14 residues. This chain's CDR3 is CASSSQGAEMKAFF. CDR3 nucleotides: TGCGCCAGCAGCAGTCAGGGGGCCGAGATGAAAGCTTTCTTT.